Below, 14 T cell receptor beta chains from the same sample are listed, as sequenced in a study of PD-1 blockade in classical Hodgkin lymphoma. The data were produced by immunoSEQ multiplex PCR, yet TCRdb's version contains in-frame clones alone and is incomplete. The data hold just under 45,000 clones, with approximately 70% observed a single time. Relapses following autologous stem cell transplantation were seen in all patients, with brentuximab vedotin exposure varying. The specimen comprised peripheral blood mononuclear cells (PBMCs), sampled before the second cycle of nivolumab. Receptor source: a human donor with classical Hodgkin lymphoma.

J is TRBJ2-7 and V is TRBV6-6; tentative D call: TRBD2 (5 bases). The CDR3 contains 14 residues. Looked up from germline, CDR1 is MNHNY and CDR2 is SVGAGI (reference sequence). Between the trimmed V and J ends, which lost 11 bases and 3 bases, there was a span of 20 bases. The CDR3 region is CASTGGSGVYEQYF. The CDR3 DNA reads TGTGCCTCTACCGGAGGTTCTGGGGTCTACGAGCAGTACTTC.

The CDR3 DNA is TGTGCCAGCAGCTTAGCTCTAGCGGGAGATGGAGCAGATACGCAGTATTTT. It specifies CASSLALAGDGADTQYF. This sequence joins TRBV7-9 and TRBJ2-3, with TRBD2 matching 10 bases. The CDR3 runs to 17 residues. CDR1 is SEHNR and CDR2 is FQNEAQ in the germline V gene (reference sequence). Trimming removed 0 bases from V and 4 bases from J; junction bases left unmatched: 7. Full variable domain (missing parts from reference TRBV7-9 and TRBJ2-3): DTGVSQNPRHKITKRGQNVTFRCDPISEHNRLYWYRQTLGQGPEFLTYFQNEAQLEKSRLLSDRFSAERPKGSFSTLEIQRTEQGDSAMYLCASSLALAGDGADTQYFGPGTRLTVL.

This rearrangement joins TRBV4-2 to TRBJ1-6; no clear D. CDR1 and CDR2 from the germline V gene are LGHNA and YNFKEQ. The CDR3 is 15 amino acids. V lost 7 bases to trimming and J lost 0 bases, with 10 bases between them. The CDR3 is CASTDVFSYNSPLHF. DNA for the CDR3: TGTGCCAGCACGGACGTCTTCTCCTATAATTCACCCCTCCACTTT.

This clone was observed a single time. In DNA, the CDR3 is TGTGCCAGCAGTTTTAGAACTGAAGCTTTCTTT. As protein: CASSFRTEAFF. The chain has TRBV27 and TRBJ1-1, with unresolved D. This CDR3 spans 11 amino acids. V was cut by 3 bases and J by 5 bases, with 4 bases left in between. Germline CDR1 reads MNHEY; CDR2 reads SMNVEV (reference sequence).

The chain's CDR3 is CASSGTGTGRNTIYF. CDR3 nucleotides: TGCGCCAGCAGCGGGACCGGGACAGGGAGAAACACCATATATTTT. The V call is TRBV5-1, the J call TRBJ1-3, with TRBD1 identical over 9 bases. Germline V CDR1 and CDR2: SGHRS, YFSETQ. The CDR3 sequence is 15 residues long. The ends lost 4 bases at V and 5 bases at J; junction bases unmatched: 7.

J is TRBJ1-2 and V is TRBV29-1; 8 nucleotides line up with TRBD1. The CDR3 runs to 15 residues. Germline CDR1 SQVTM, CDR2 ANQGSEA. J lost 0 bases, V lost 7 bases, and 10 bases had no gene match. CDR3 nucleotide sequence: TGCAGCGCTTTCGGACAGGGAGTTTCTAACTATGGCTACACCTTC. Protein product: CSAFGQGVSNYGYTF.

The J gene is TRBJ2-7, the V gene TRBV13; 7 nucleotides match TRBD1. This CDR3 has 14 residues. CDR1 and CDR2 from the germline V gene are PRHDT and FYEKMQ (reference sequence). V lost 7 bases to trimming and J lost 1 base; unmatched junction nucleotides: 7. The CDR3 loop is CASTPRDSSYEQYF. DNA for the CDR3: TGTGCCAGCACCCCCCGGGACAGTTCCTACGAGCAGTACTTC.

This clone was picked up a small number of times. Other DNA variants within this sample encode the same CDR3. V gene TRBV11-2 combines with J gene TRBJ2-7, with 10 positions matching TRBD1. After removal of 1 base from V and 4 bases from J, the junction contained 1 base not matched to a gene. Germline V gives CDR1 SGHAT, CDR2 FQNNGV. The CDR3 contains 14 residues. CDR3 sequence reads: CASSLGTGGYEQYF. The CDR3 region has the DNA TGTGCCAGCAGCTTAGGGACAGGGGGTTACGAGCAGTACTTC.

The V call is TRBV5-8, the J call TRBJ1-2; tentatively, D is TRBD1 (6 bases). CDR1 SGHTS and CDR2 YDEGEE come from the germline V gene. V was cut by 0 bases and J by 5 bases, with 20 bases left in between. The CDR3 is 17 amino acids. The CDR3 nucleotides read TGTGCCAGCAGCTTGGGGGCAGGGGACCCTTTCAGTTATGGCTACACCTTC. The encoded protein is CASSLGAGDPFSYGYTF.

This chain joins TRBV13 and TRBJ2-4, with D possibly being TRBD2 (6 bases). The V end was cut by 5 bases, the J end by 8 bases, with 13 bases between. The CDR3 length is 13 residues. The germline V gene encodes CDR1 PRHDT and CDR2 FYEKMQ (reference sequence). The CDR3 sequence is CASSPPGLYIQYF. Written as DNA, the CDR3 is TGTGCCAGCAGCCCCCCGGGACTCTACATTCAGTACTTC. Full variable domain (rest looked up from reference TRBV13 and TRBJ2-4): AAGVIQSPRHLIKEKRETATLKCYPIPRHDTVYWYQQGPGQDPQFLISFYEKMQSDKGSIPDRFSAQQFSDYHSELNMSSLELGDSALYFCASSPPGLYIQYFGAGTRLSVL.

V usage is TRBV6-5 and J usage is TRBJ1-2; D possibly corresponds to TRBD1 (5 bases). This CDR3 comprises 12 residues. CDR1 and CDR2 from the germline V gene are MNHEY and SVGAGI. V dropped 7 bases and J dropped 2 bases, with 8 bases sitting between them. DNA of the CDR3: TGTGCCAGCACGTCAGGGAACTATGGCTACACCTTC. This encodes CASTSGNYGYTF.

This clone was counted only a few times. V and J are TRBV6-5 and TRBJ1-1; D remains ambiguous. V was pared by 2 bases and J by 1 base, with 2 bases between. Germline V lookup: CDR1 MNHEY, CDR2 SVGAGI. This CDR3 region has 12 residues. This CDR3 reads CASSYTNTEAFF. In nucleotides, the CDR3 is TGTGCCAGCAGTTACACGAACACTGAAGCTTTCTTT.

By proportion, this clone is medium-sized. The CDR3 loop is CASSRAVADGYTF. The CDR3 DNA reads as TGTGCCAGCAGTCGCGCCGTAGCGGATGGCTACACCTTC. The V gene is TRBV7-9, the J gene TRBJ1-2, with D uncertain. Trimming shortened V by 6 bases and J by 6 bases, and 14 bases separated the two germline ends. The length of the CDR3 is 13 residues. Germline V gene sequence: CDR1 SEHNR, CDR2 FQNEAQ (reference sequence).

This clone was seen a few times. V and J are TRBV7-8 and TRBJ2-2; 7 bases are a match to TRBD1. The length of the CDR3 is 12 residues. Per the germline V gene, CDR1 is SGHVS and CDR2 is FQNEAQ. The V gene end was trimmed by 5 bases and the J gene end by 6 bases; junction bases not matched to a gene: 0. CDR3 loop: CASSQGAGELFF. CDR3 coding DNA: TGTGCCAGCAGCCAGGGGGCCGGGGAGCTGTTTTTT.